This record concerns one T cell receptor beta chain sequence. Its target is unknown. The sample has other DNA sequences that encode this CDR3 too. This specimen belongs to a study of cytomegalovirus exposure and HLA in healthy donors. Study conclusions and caveats: Several of the most significant clusters appeared, in a later analysis, to be linked to common viral pathogens. A later analysis associated 16,951 TCR beta sequences with HLA alleles at a 0.05 false discovery rate. A prior analysis recorded that most TCR beta V segments were productive about 90% or about 30% of the time.

Trimming took off 2 bases at V and 3 bases at J, with 11 bases between the two ends. CDR1 and CDR2 (germline): MNHEY, SMNVEV (reference sequence). This CDR3 has 14 amino acids. PCR employed 60 Vbeta and 13 Jbeta primers. This table comes from immunoSEQ multiplex PCR, and its TCRdb copy is limited to in-frame clones, with some not included. The sample yields 170,000 or so clones, approximately 88% seen once. The chain is built from TRBV27 and TRBJ2-7, with D perhaps matching TRBD2 (5 bases). The sequencing input was PBMCs. The TCR sequence derives from a boy between 2 and 10 years old in good health and CMV-seronegative. The CDR3 bases are TGTGCCAGCAGTTTACGGGGTCTCAGCTACGAGCAGTACTTC. Protein: CASSLRGLSYEQYF.